This T cell receptor beta chain was recorded in a study of shared clonotypes between healthy human individuals. The CDR3 length is 16 residues. With V trimmed by 5 bases and J by 5 bases, 9 bases remained unmatched. The germline V gene has CDR1 SGHTA and CDR2 FQGNSA. Nashville, Tennessee was home to all donors, each a Caucasian adult. TCRdb's table, derived via immunoSEQ multiplex PCR, lists solely in-frame clones and lacks some. The sample shows roughly 1,500,000 clones, 97% to 99% of them seen only once. The sample holds one count of this clone. The chain uses TRBV7-2 and TRBJ2-1, with TRBD2 identical over 10 bases. This clonotype was obtained from a man aged 25 to 45 in good health. Sequenced material: naive CD4+ T cells sorted from blood. The subset is: CD45RA+ positively selected. The DNA of the CDR3 is TGTGCCAGCAGCCTAGATTGGACTAGCGGAAACAATGAGCAGTTCTTC. Residues: CASSLDWTSGNNEQFF.